A single sample is the source of the 23 T cell receptor beta chains below, sequenced in a study of blood T cells in healthy people across ages. Sample-barcoded 5' priming and a J-beta primer mix drove a second PCR of about 6 to 12 cycles. TCRdb reprocessed the 5' RACE reads via MiXCR and lists one record per CDR3 protein. The data show more than 650,000 distinct CDR3 sequences, about 53% seen once. Sequenced material: blood. All receptors come from an elderly man in good health.

This clonotype has only a few counts. The chain has TRBV9 and TRBJ1-3, with 10 positions matching TRBD1. Germline V CDR1 and CDR2: SGDLS, YYNGEE. This CDR3 spans 19 amino acids. The J segment lost 0 bases and the V segment lost 4 bases, leaving 13 bases of the junction unmatched. The CDR3 region has the DNA TGTGCCAGCAGCCCTAAATCGGGACAGGGGTTAGACTCTGGAAACACCATATATTTT. Its protein product is CASSPKSGQGLDSGNTIYF. The whole variable domain, filled in from reference TRBV9 and TRBJ1-3, reads DSGVTQTPKHLITATGQRVTLRCSPRSGDLSVYWYQQSLDQGLQFLIQYYNGEERAKGNILERFSAQQFPDLHSELNLSSLELGDSALYFCASSPKSGQGLDSGNTIYFGEGSWLTVV.

The chain joins TRBV7-2 to TRBJ1-2, with TRBD1 identical over 8 bases. Trimming removed 2 bases from V and 12 bases from J; junction bases left unmatched: 2. The CDR3 loop spans 11 amino acids. Per the germline V gene, CDR1 is SGHTA and CDR2 is FQGNSA. The CDR3 spells CASSLRQGNTF. CDR3 sequence (DNA): TGTGCCAGCAGCTTAAGACAGGGGAACACCTTC.

Here the CDR3 DNA reads TGTGCCAGCAGCACCCTGGGGACTAGCGGGAGAGGTAGTCTCCAAGAGACCCAGTACTTC. This codes for CASSTLGTSGRGSLQETQYF. V and J are TRBV5-5 and TRBJ2-5, with 14 positions matching TRBD2. V shed 4 bases and J 1 base; nucleotides not matched to a gene: 15. This CDR3 comprises 20 residues. CDR1 is SGHKS, CDR2 YYEKEE, per germline (reference sequence).

This clonotype showed up just a few times. This rearrangement joins TRBV14 to TRBJ2-1; no firm D call. Trimming left V 1 base short and J 10 bases short, with 14 bases between. This CDR3 region has 14 residues. The V gene's germline CDR1 is SGHDN and CDR2 FVKESK. The CDR3: CASSQAMVSYEQFF. The CDR3 nucleotides are TGTGCCAGCAGCCAAGCCATGGTCTCCTACGAGCAGTTCTTC.

The CDR3 nucleotides read TGCGCCAGCGGGCGAGGGGCTGTACCCGGGGAGCTGTTTTTT. As protein: CASGRGAVPGELFF. The gene calls are TRBV5-1 and TRBJ2-2; D tentatively reads TRBD1 or TRBD2 (5 bases each). The germline V and J ends were trimmed by 7 bases and 6 bases, with 16 bases remaining between them. The CDR3 is made up of 14 amino acids. CDR1 is SGHRS, CDR2 YFSETQ, per germline.

The chain is built from TRBV4-1 and TRBJ2-1; TRBD1 aligns across 7 bases. V lost 5 bases and J lost 8; bases outside the gene matches: 3. CDR1 MGHRA and CDR2 YSYEKL come from the germline V gene. This CDR3 comprises 12 residues. CDR3 loop: CASSATGYEQFF. The CDR3 DNA reads as TGCGCCAGCAGCGCGACAGGGTATGAGCAGTTCTTC.

The sample holds a few counts of this clonotype. The V call is TRBV29-1, the J call TRBJ2-1, with D possibly called TRBD1 or TRBD2 (5 bases each). CDR3 length: 12 residues. V was pared by 4 bases and J by 5 bases, with 9 bases between. The germline gives CDR1 SQVTM, CDR2 ANQGSEA. CDR3 sequence (DNA): TGCAGCGTTGCCATGGGACACAATGAGCAGTTCTTC. Translation gives CSVAMGHNEQFF.

This chain uses TRBV9 with TRBJ2-1; D might be TRBD2 (5 bases). CDR1 and CDR2 from the germline V gene are SGDLS and YYNGEE. There are 15 residues in the CDR3. Trimming took off 1 base at V and 2 bases at J, with 10 bases between the two ends. CDR3 DNA: TGTGCCAGCAGCGTACTAGCCCAGACCTACAATGAGCAGTTCTTC. It yields the protein CASSVLAQTYNEQFF.

This sequence joins TRBV29-1 and TRBJ1-2, with D possibly being TRBD1 (5 bases). The CDR3 loop spans 12 amino acids. Germline assignment: CDR1 SQVTM and CDR2 ANQGSEA. Trimming stripped 3 bases from V and 6 bases from J, with 11 bases between. The CDR3, as DNA: TGCAGCGTTGATAGAGGGACGGATGGCTACACCTTC. Encoded protein: CSVDRGTDGYTF. Variable domain in full (rest from reference TRBV29-1 and TRBJ1-2): SAVISQKPSRDICQRGTSLTIQCQVDSQVTMMFWYRQQPGQSLTLIATANQGSEATYESGFVIDKFPISRPNLTFSTLTVSNMSPEDSSIYLCSVDRGTDGYTFGSGTRLTVV.

V is TRBV7-4 and J is TRBJ2-1; D unresolved. The CDR3 is 16 amino acids. Trimming removed 2 bases from V and 2 bases from J, with 13 bases in between. Germline V gene lookup returns CDR1 SGHVT and CDR2 SQSDAQ. The CDR3 is CASSLKSQVPYNEQFF. CDR3 coding DNA: TGTGCCAGCAGCTTAAAGAGCCAGGTCCCCTACAATGAGCAGTTCTTC.

The chain is built from TRBV6-2 or TRBV6-3 and TRBJ1-1; D is unresolved. This CDR3 has 15 amino acids. V was pared by 0 bases and J by 7 bases, with 15 bases between. Germline V gene sequence: CDR1 MNHEY, CDR2 SVGEGT. CDR3 sequence (DNA): TGTGCCAGCAGTTACTCACGGGTAGGAAACTATGAAGCTTTCTTT. Protein sequence: CASSYSRVGNYEAFF.

V and J are TRBV9 and TRBJ1-2; 8 nucleotides agree with TRBD1. CDR1 SGDLS and CDR2 YYNGEE come from the germline V gene. The CDR3 has 15 amino acids. With V trimmed by 0 bases and J by 4 bases, 5 bases remained unmatched. As DNA, the CDR3 is TGTGCCAGCAGCGTAGTGACCGGGACAGGCTATGGCTACACCTTC. Protein product: CASSVVTGTGYGYTF. The full variable domain, with the rest looked up from reference TRBV9 and TRBJ1-2, is DSGVTQTPKHLITATGQRVTLRCSPRSGDLSVYWYQQSLDQGLQFLIQYYNGEERAKGNILERFSAQQFPDLHSELNLSSLELGDSALYFCASSVVTGTGYGYTFGSGTRLTVV.

The chain carries TRBV4-2 and TRBJ2-1, with D possibly TRBD1 on 7 matching bases. The CDR3 totals 16 residues. V was trimmed by 0 bases and J by 6 bases, leaving 15 bases between them. Per germline, CDR1 LGHNA and CDR2 YNFKEQ. CDR3 amino acids: CASSQDDGGGGNEQFF. The CDR3 nucleotides read TGTGCCAGCAGCCAAGATGATGGAGGGGGCGGCAATGAGCAGTTCTTC.

Details on this clonotype: The junction departs from the called germline gene at one end, perhaps through a read error. The V call is TRBV11-2, the J call TRBJ2-7, with 9 bases matching TRBD1. Per germline, CDR1 SGHAT and CDR2 FQNNGV. CDR3 length equals 13 residues. Written as DNA, the CDR3 is TGTGCCGGCAGCTCGACAGGGGGAAACGAGCAGTACTTC. Its protein product is CAGSSTGGNEQYF.

This chain uses TRBV3-1 with TRBJ2-4; the match to TRBD1 covers 7 bases. The assigned J gene may be wrong: the sequence end matches TRBJ2-5 better. The CDR3 is made up of 15 amino acids. Germline V gives CDR1 LGHDT, CDR2 YNNKEL (reference sequence). The CDR3 protein is CASSPSDRFQETQYF. CDR3 nucleotides: TGTGCCAGCAGCCCATCGGACAGGTTTCAAGAGACCCAGTACTTC.

V usage is TRBV7-3 and J usage is TRBJ1-1; D perhaps matches TRBD1 (6 bases). V was trimmed by 1 base and J by 3 bases, leaving 15 bases between them. The CDR3 sequence is 16 residues long. The germline V gene encodes CDR1 SGHTA and CDR2 FQGTGA. The CDR3 is CASSLRGGSVDTEAFF. CDR3 nucleotides: TGTGCCAGCAGCTTAAGGGGGGGCAGTGTGGACACTGAAGCTTTCTTT.

This clonotype has just a few counts. This chain connects TRBV9 to TRBJ2-1; 9 bases are a match to TRBD2. Per the germline V gene, CDR1 is SGDLS and CDR2 is YYNGEE. CDR3 length: 15 residues. The junction had 6 bases not matched to a gene; V was cut back by 0 bases and J by 8 bases. The CDR3 loop is CASSVGREGLYEQFF. The CDR3, as DNA: TGTGCCAGCAGCGTAGGGCGGGAGGGCCTTTATGAGCAGTTCTTC.

The chain combines TRBV28 with TRBJ2-1; D is possibly TRBD2 (7 bases). Per germline, CDR1 MDHEN and CDR2 SYDVKM. V was cut by 6 bases and J by 10 bases, with 19 bases left in between. This CDR3 is built from 14 residues. The CDR3 region has the DNA TGTGCCAGCAGCAACCTCCGGGGGGCCTACGAGCAGTTCTTC. Protein sequence: CASSNLRGAYEQFF.

CDR3 protein: CASSPTSGRPPYEQYF. In DNA form, the CDR3 reads TGTGCCAGCAGCCCGACTAGCGGGAGGCCCCCCTACGAGCAGTACTTC. The chain combines TRBV7-9 with TRBJ2-5; 13 bases agree with TRBD2. The J call may be incorrect, as the DNA end agrees better with TRBJ2-7. The CDR3 runs to 16 residues. CDR1 is SEHNR, CDR2 FQNEAQ, per germline (reference sequence).

The chain carries TRBV28 and TRBJ2-6, with 8 positions matching TRBD1. With 2 bases clipped from V and 2 bases from J, the junction kept 2 bases outside the gene matches. Germline assignment: CDR1 MDHEN and CDR2 SYDVKM. CDR3 length: 16 amino acids. The CDR3 DNA is TGTGCCAGCAGTTTAGTGGGACAGGCTGGGGCCAACGTCCTGACTTTC. This encodes CASSLVGQAGANVLTF.

The chain uses TRBV6-2 or TRBV6-3 and TRBJ2-3; a weak D match, TRBD2 (7 bases). The CDR3 length is 15 residues. Germline CDR1 is MNHEY and CDR2 is SVGEGT. V was pared by 7 bases and J by 5 bases, with 19 bases between. CDR3: CASKFQGRAGDTQYF. DNA for the CDR3: TGTGCCAGCAAGTTCCAGGGGAGGGCGGGAGATACGCAGTATTTT.

The chain joins TRBV27 to TRBJ2-1; the D gene is possibly TRBD2 (7 bases). From germline, CDR1 is MNHEY and CDR2 SMNVEV (reference sequence). The length of the CDR3 is 16 residues. V was cut by 5 bases and J by 0 bases, with 14 bases left in between. This CDR3 is CASSIDGGLSYNEQFF. The CDR3 DNA reads as TGTGCCAGCAGTATCGACGGGGGGCTCTCCTACAATGAGCAGTTCTTC.

The chain employs TRBV4-2 and TRBJ2-1, with D hard to call. The CDR3 is made up of 17 amino acids. Germline loops: CDR1 LGHNA, CDR2 YNFKEQ. V was clipped by 2 bases and J by 0 bases, with 14 bases between them. CDR3 DNA sequence: TGTGCCAGCAGCCAATGGGGTAGCCAAAGCTCCTACAATGAGCAGTTCTTC. It is translated as CASSQWGSQSSYNEQFF.